This TCR beta chain was profiled in a study of T cells in Graves' hyperthyroidism and ophthalmopathy. Germline lookup yields CDR1 SGHVS and CDR2 FQNEAQ. The CDR3 loop spans 18 amino acids. J gave up 2 bases and V 0 bases, and 2 bases lay outside the gene matches. TCR beta CDR3 regions were amplified from RNA transcripts. The study used the HTBI primer set for a first-round RT-PCR of the TCR CDR3. TCRdb passed the multiplex PCR reads through MiXCR, listing each CDR3 protein once. Of approximately 330,000 distinct CDR3 sequences listed, roughly an eighth are singletons. The V and J genes are TRBV7-8 and TRBJ2-3; 16 bases align to TRBD2. The sequence was obtained from a woman aged 40 to 50 with Graves' ophthalmopathy. The source material was blood. CDR3 residues: CASSLAGLAGGVTDTQYF. The CDR3, as DNA: TGTGCCAGCAGCTTAGCGGGACTAGCGGGGGGGGTCACAGATACGCAGTATTTT.